One sample yielded the 21 T cell receptor beta chains listed below, sequenced in a study of T cell responses to AZD1222 COVID-19 vaccine. Only in-frame clones appear in the TCRdb table, and some are missing; sequencing was by immunoSEQ multiplex PCR. The profile shows roughly 160,000 clones, roughly 88% of them singletons. The sequencing here drew on peripheral blood, taken 28 days after the second AZD1222 dose. These receptors were taken from an adult who received the AZD1222 COVID-19 vaccine.

This rearrangement joins TRBV19 to TRBJ1-2; 8 nucleotides match TRBD1. The CDR3 extends over 15 amino acids. Per germline, CDR1 LNHDA and CDR2 SQIVND (reference sequence). Trimming at V came to 9 bases and at J to 7 bases, leaving 16 bases not matched to a gene. In DNA, the CDR3 is TGTGCCAGCAATTATCCAGGGGGCGAAACCGCTGGCTACACCTTC. It specifies CASNYPGGETAGYTF.

This rearrangement joins TRBV27 to TRBJ2-7; D uncertain. The V and J ends lost 7 bases and 0 bases respectively, with 13 bases between them. The CDR3 consists of 14 residues. Looked up from germline, CDR1 is MNHEY and CDR2 is SMNVEV (reference sequence). The CDR3 region is CASMVQHNSYEQYF. Written as DNA, the CDR3 is TGTGCCAGCATGGTCCAGCACAACTCCTACGAGCAGTACTTC.

This rearrangement joins TRBV27 to TRBJ1-6, with D possibly being TRBD1 (5 bases). Germline CDR1 and CDR2: MNHEY and SMNVEV (reference sequence). CDR3 length: 14 amino acids. V was cut by 7 bases and J by 4 bases, with 11 bases left in between. The CDR3 DNA is TGTGCCAGCACTCCGACAGTTTATAATTCACCCCTCCACTTT. Translated: CASTPTVYNSPLHF.

This clone was recorded once. The V call is TRBV27, the J call TRBJ1-4; no firm D call. The germline CDR1 and CDR2 sequences are MNHEY and SMNVEV (reference sequence). This CDR3 contains 13 residues. The V end was cut by 10 bases, the J end by 7 bases, with 16 bases between. The CDR3 DNA is TGTGCCACCGGGGTTTCGGTGGGTGAAAAACTGTTTTTT. This codes for CATGVSVGEKLFF.

The chain couples TRBV10-3 to TRBJ1-2; 7 nucleotides match TRBD1. The CDR3 contains 17 residues. Germline trimming cut 3 bases from V and 2 bases from J; bases unmatched to any gene: 12. Germline lookup yields CDR1 ENHRY and CDR2 SYGVKD. The CDR3: CAISDPNWDSQNYGYTF. The CDR3 DNA is TGTGCCATCAGTGACCCAAACTGGGACAGCCAAAACTATGGCTACACCTTC.

The chain uses TRBV12-5 and TRBJ2-1; 8 bases are a match to TRBD2. Germline-derived CDR1 and CDR2 are LGHNT and FRNRAP. The junction had 9 bases not matched to a gene; V was cut back by 2 bases and J by 6 bases. This CDR3 region has 16 residues. In DNA, the CDR3 is TGTGCTAGTGGTTTGCCCCCGGGACTAGGCTCCAATGAGCAGTTCTTC. Protein sequence: CASGLPPGLGSNEQFF.

The chain has TRBV10-3 and TRBJ1-2; D is uncertain. V shed 0 bases and J shed 6 bases, with 11 bases lying between them. The CDR3 is 14 residues long. Germline V CDR1 and CDR2: ENHRY, SYGVKD. For the CDR3, the DNA is TGTGCCATCAGTGAGTCGAAGAGGCCCCATGGCTACACCTTC. Its protein product is CAISESKRPHGYTF.

The chain is built from TRBV7-9 and TRBJ1-6, with no clear D. Germline CDR1 is SEHNR and CDR2 is FQNEAQ (reference sequence). Deletions cut 3 bases from V and 1 base from J, with 4 bases between. The CDR3 has 14 amino acids. This chain's CDR3 is CASSLASYNSPLHF. The CDR3 DNA reads as TGTGCCAGCAGCTTGGCTTCCTATAATTCACCCCTCCACTTT.

This sequence joins TRBV5-6 and TRBJ1-4; D call uncertain. CDR3 size: 17 residues. Germline CDR1 is SGHDT and CDR2 is YYEEEE. V lost 0 bases to trimming and J lost 7 bases, with 19 bases between them. The CDR3: CASSLGRTLEWAEKLFF. The CDR3 region has the DNA TGTGCCAGCAGCTTGGGAAGGACCCTCGAATGGGCTGAAAAACTGTTTTTT.

The CDR3 loop is CASSEGAGANVLTF. CDR3 nucleotide sequence: TGTGCCAGCAGTGAGGGTGCTGGGGCCAACGTCCTGACTTTC. V gene TRBV6-4 combines with J gene TRBJ2-6, with unresolved D. V lost 3 bases and J lost 2, with 5 bases in between. There are 14 residues in the CDR3. Looked up from germline, CDR1 is MRHNA and CDR2 is SNTAGT.

This chain connects TRBV6-5 to TRBJ1-4; a possible D gene is TRBD1 (5 bases). The CDR3 totals 12 residues. Germline V gives CDR1 MNHEY, CDR2 SVGAGI. Trimming shortened V by 10 bases and J by 4 bases, and 10 bases separated the two germline ends. CDR3 in amino acids: CATGPSNEKLFF. For the CDR3, the DNA is TGTGCCACGGGACCGAGTAATGAAAAACTGTTTTTT.

The rearrangement uses TRBV3-1 (or the pseudogene TRBV3-2) and TRBJ2-2; 12 bases match TRBD2. The germline gives CDR1 LGHDT, CDR2 YNNKEL (reference sequence). The CDR3 is made up of 18 amino acids. Losses at the gene ends were 1 base for V and 4 bases for J; bases not matched to a gene: 7. CDR3 in DNA: TGTGCCAGCAGCCAAGTCCTAGCGGGGGGGCCCAGCACCGGGGAGCTGTTTTTT. Its protein product is CASSQVLAGGPSTGELFF.

The rearrangement links TRBV15 to TRBJ2-5; the match to TRBD2 covers 8 bases. V lost 5 bases, J lost 5 bases, and 4 bases stayed unmatched. CDR1 and CDR2 from the germline V gene are LNHNV and YYDKDF (reference sequence). This CDR3 region has 13 residues. The CDR3 coding sequence is TGTGCCACCAGCTCAGGACTAGCCGAGACCCAGTACTTC. This sequence encodes CATSSGLAETQYF. Based on the CDR3 plus reference TRBV15 and TRBJ2-5, the full variable domain is DAMVIQNPRYQVTQFGKPVTLSCSQTLNHNVMYWYQQKSSQAPKLLFHYYDKDFNNEADTPDNFQSRRPNTSFCFLDIRSPGLGDTAMYLCATSSGLAETQYFGPGTRLLVL.

V gene TRBV7-2 combines with J gene TRBJ2-1, with D maybe TRBD2 (6 bases). This CDR3 is 14 amino acids long. The V and J ends lost 5 bases and 5 bases respectively, with 13 bases between them. Germline V gives CDR1 SGHTA, CDR2 FQGNSA. The CDR3 protein is CASSPWGDHNEQFF. CDR3 coding DNA: TGTGCCAGCAGCCCCTGGGGGGACCACAATGAGCAGTTCTTC. The full variable domain, rest sourced from reference TRBV7-2 and TRBJ2-1, is GAGVSQSPSNKVTEKGKDVELRCDPISGHTALYWYRQSLGQGLEFLIYFQGNSAPDKSGLPSDRFSAERTGGSVSTLTIQRTQQEDSAVYLCASSPWGDHNEQFFGPGTRLTVL.

The chain joins TRBV14 to TRBJ1-1; possibly TRBD1 for D (6 bases). This CDR3 has 15 residues. The V and J ends lost 5 bases and 3 bases respectively, with 16 bases between them. Germline assignment: CDR1 SGHDN and CDR2 FVKESK. The CDR3 DNA is TGTGCCAGCAGCTTCGGAGGGGGTGGGTACACTGAAGCTTTCTTT. Its protein is CASSFGGGGYTEAFF.

The chain is built from TRBV5-1 and TRBJ1-2, with TRBD1 matching over 7 bases. V was pared by 4 bases and J by 6 bases, with 12 bases of the junction left unmatched. This CDR3 spans 15 amino acids. Germline V lookup: CDR1 SGHRS, CDR2 YFSETQ. The CDR3 protein is CASSRIDRDRDGYTF. The CDR3 DNA reads TGCGCCAGCAGCCGGATAGACAGGGATCGCGATGGCTACACCTTC.

The chain combines TRBV5-1 with TRBJ1-2; D not certain. The CDR3 covers 13 residues. Trimming took 3 bases from V and 8 from J, leaving 14 bases between them. CDR1 and CDR2 (germline): SGHRS, YFSETQ. DNA of the CDR3: TGCGCCAGCAGCTCTGATCGCCCTGGGGGCTACACCTTC. Protein: CASSSDRPGGYTF.

This chain uses TRBV6-5 with TRBJ1-5, with 7 bases lining up with TRBD1. J gave up 3 bases and V 6 bases, and 8 bases lay outside the gene matches. This CDR3 comprises 15 residues. Per germline, CDR1 MNHEY and CDR2 SVGAGI. The CDR3 protein is CASRVSGTANQPQHF. In nucleotides, the CDR3 is TGTGCCAGCAGGGTATCCGGGACAGCCAATCAGCCCCAGCATTTT.

V gene TRBV4-3 combines with J gene TRBJ1-2; TRBD1 might be the D (6 bases). The germline gives CDR1 LGHNA, CDR2 YSLEER. This CDR3 has 15 residues. The V and J ends lost 2 bases and 8 bases respectively, with 18 bases between them. The CDR3: CASSQPGQAQGGYTF. DNA of the CDR3: TGCGCCAGCAGCCAACCCGGGCAGGCCCAGGGGGGCTACACCTTC.

V usage is TRBV2 and J usage is TRBJ1-5; D remains ambiguous. The CDR3 contains 13 residues. Germline CDR1 is SNHLY and CDR2 is FYNNEI. Trimming shortened V by 5 bases and J by 3 bases, and 8 bases separated the two germline ends. The CDR3 region has the DNA TGTGCCAGCAGTACAGTCGCCAATCAGCCCCAGCATTTT. It translates to CASSTVANQPQHF.

The rearrangement uses TRBV7-8 and TRBJ2-7; 8 nucleotides line up with TRBD1. Per germline, CDR1 SGHVS and CDR2 FQNEAQ. CDR3 length: 14 amino acids. V lost 2 bases, J lost 6 bases, and 6 bases stayed unmatched. The CDR3 DNA sequence: TGTGCCAGCAGCTTAAGACAGGGGTCGGTCGAGCAGTACTTC. It translates to CASSLRQGSVEQYF. Full variable domain (remainder filled in from reference TRBV7-8 and TRBJ2-7): GAGVSQSPRYKVAKRGQDVALRCDPISGHVSLFWYQQALGQGPEFLTYFQNEAQLDKSGLPSDRFFAERPEGSVSTLKIQRTQQEDSAVYLCASSLRQGSVEQYFGPGTRLTVT.